Listed below are T cell receptor beta chains from one sample, sequenced in a study of T cell changes during pregnancy in multiple sclerosis. Generated by immunoSEQ multiplex PCR, the TCRdb table keeps only in-frame clones and is missing some. This table holds 55,000 to 70,000 clones, roughly 94% found once. Sequenced here: peripheral blood, sampled in the second trimester of pregnancy. The receptors were sampled from a female donor in good health, enrolled as a control in a pregnancy study. CDR3s leave out the opening cysteine and the closing phenylalanine or tryptophan. A D gene is named only where the DNA matches it firmly.

NA TRBV6-5 ASRGGQPSYEQY
TRBD1 TRBV28 ASGTGHPYEQY
TRBD2 TRBV27 ASSLSTSGSSEQF
TRBD1 TRBV4-1 ASSQWGTGGTGELF
TRBD2 TRBV5-1 ASSLRGSASTGELF
TRBD1 TRBV5-4 ASSLGQGGLYEQY
TRBD1 TRBV28 ASSLFLQATGNGYT
TRBD1 TRBV11-1 ASSPGTAYNEQF
NA TRBV19 ASLSPPGYGYT
NA TRBV2 ASSGGTEAF
TRBD2 TRBV11-2 ASSLGGGGYEQY
NA TRBV29-1 SVVASPETQY
NA TRBV21-1 ASSQEEGTLFANTGELF
TRBD1 TRBV11-3 ASSSDRAYEQY
TRBD2 TRBV6-1 ASSEVAGGLNEQF
TRBD2 TRBV5-5 ASSLGLAAATDTQY
NA TRBV28 ASSLRRRAGLNEQF
TRBD2 TRBV6-5 ASSYREGGGAETQY
TRBD2 TRBV5-1 ASSLGAERDTDTQY
TRBD2 TRBV11-2 ASSLNQPAGGTDTQY
NA TRBV27 ASARELATDTQY
TRBD2 TRBV11-3 ASSRTSGTYNEQF
NA TRBV30 AWSVRGNTEAF
TRBD2 TRBV7-8 ASSPRTSGTYEQY
TRBD2 TRBV27 ASSELAGVNYEQY
TRBD1 TRBV9 ASSVGWDRSYEQY
TRBD2 TRBV5-1 ASSSAPGTSGANNEQF
NA TRBV14 ARNSPLLASASTDTQY
TRBD2 TRBV18 ASSLLAGESDEQF
NA TRBV28 ASRTRRRDRHSPLH
TRBD2 TRBV28 ASSIWTSGDNYNEQF
NA TRBV6-1 ASSQGETQY
NA TRBV29-1 SVGGGFATNEKLF
NA TRBV28 ASSIQRLVKNIQY
TRBD2 TRBV27 ASSLFSGRSYNEQF
TRBD1 TRBV10-3 AIRPGQGAQETQY
TRBD2 TRBV29-1 SVTAGLVTGELF
TRBD2 TRBV7-9 ASSYPGLGDFQQF
TRBD2 TRBV10-3 AMGLAGDTQY
TRBD2 TRBV4-2 ASSQDRSGVQETQY
TRBD2 TRBV7-9 ASSPRPSGSSYNEQF
TRBD1 TRBV28 ASSLLDRDTEAF
TRBD1 TRBV25-1 ASSDVSRTGRTEAF
TRBD1 TRBV5-1 ASSLTTGPFLETQY
NA TRBV6-1 ASSGEGGGANVLT
TRBD2 TRBV6-4 ASSLAGGTDTQY
NA TRBV4-1 ASSHGRGAYEQY
NA TRBV2 ASSQGLTSQPQH